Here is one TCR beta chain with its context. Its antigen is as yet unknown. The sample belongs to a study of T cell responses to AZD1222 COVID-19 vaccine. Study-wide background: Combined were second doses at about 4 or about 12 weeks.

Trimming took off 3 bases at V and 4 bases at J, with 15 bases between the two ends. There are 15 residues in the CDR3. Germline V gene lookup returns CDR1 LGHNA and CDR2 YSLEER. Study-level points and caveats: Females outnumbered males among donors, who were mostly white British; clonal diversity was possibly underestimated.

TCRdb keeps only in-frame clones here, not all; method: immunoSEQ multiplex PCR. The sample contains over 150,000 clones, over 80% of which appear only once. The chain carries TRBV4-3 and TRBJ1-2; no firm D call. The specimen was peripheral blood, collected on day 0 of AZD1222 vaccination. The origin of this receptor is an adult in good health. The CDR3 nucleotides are TGCGCCAGCAGCCACGATGCTGGGCACTCCTATGGCTACACCTTC. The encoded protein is CASSHDAGHSYGYTF.